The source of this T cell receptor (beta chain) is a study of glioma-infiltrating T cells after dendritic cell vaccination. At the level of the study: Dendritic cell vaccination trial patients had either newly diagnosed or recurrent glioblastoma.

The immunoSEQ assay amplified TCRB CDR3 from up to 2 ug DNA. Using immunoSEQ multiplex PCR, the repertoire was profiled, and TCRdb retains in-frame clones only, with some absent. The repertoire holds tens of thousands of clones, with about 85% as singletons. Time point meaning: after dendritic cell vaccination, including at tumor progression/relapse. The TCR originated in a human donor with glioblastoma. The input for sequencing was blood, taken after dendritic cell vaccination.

CDR3 in amino acids: CASSEDRVQETQYF. The CDR3 region has the DNA TGTGCCAGCAGCGAGGACAGGGTACAAGAGACCCAGTACTTC. This chain links TRBV5-6 with TRBJ2-5; 8 nucleotides line up with TRBD1. The CDR3 loop spans 14 amino acids. With V trimmed by 4 bases and J by 2 bases, 4 bases remained unmatched. Germline V gene sequence: CDR1 SGHDT, CDR2 YYEEEE.